Listed here is a single T cell receptor (beta chain). Using its own MiXCR run on the 5' RACE reads, TCRdb lists one record per CDR3 protein. The repertoire includes some 1,600,000 distinct CDR3 sequences, under 35% of them detected once, and approximately 0.25% sits in the top ten. The sample originates from a study of identical twins. CDR1 SEHNR and CDR2 FQNEAQ come from the germline V gene (reference sequence). This CDR3 comprises 15 residues. V was trimmed by 3 bases and J by 1 base, leaving 12 bases between them. The TCR comes from a newborn girl in good health. This chain uses TRBV7-9 with TRBJ1-1; D unclear. The material sequenced was cord blood. CDR3 DNA: TGTGCCAGCAGCTTCGGTGGAGCCCCGAACACTGAAGCTTTCTTT. Translating gives CASSFGGAPNTEAFF.